What follows describes a single TCR beta chain. Its specific antigen is unknown. No base quality information exists; no much larger clone differs at one position. The CDR3, from cysteine to phenylalanine, totals 16 residues. The only DNA kept is the CDR3, 48 bases in frame from the first base. At the junction V is shortened by 2 bases and J by 5 bases; bases outside the gene matches: 3. Taken from the germline V gene, the CDR1 and CDR2 loops are MDHEN and SYDVKM. These data come from a study of Ad26.COV2.S vaccination and SARS-CoV-2 variants (dated by TCRdb to 2020 to 2023). Background on the whole study: Vaccine-arm donors came from COV1001, a multicentre, randomized, double-blind, placebo-controlled phase I-IIa trial of Ad26.COV2.S in healthy adults. Ad26.COV2.S was administered intramuscularly at 5 x 10^10 or 1 x 10^11 viral particles, either as a single shot or as two shots given 56 days apart. Investigators remained blinded to trial group allocation during experiments and outcome assessment. Trial participants were randomized into five groups of five: low-dose or high-dose Ad26.COV2.S given once or twice, or placebo on both occasions. The TCR-sequenced set comprised around 30 samples: about 19 Ad26.COV2.S vaccine recipients, 5 placebo recipients and 8 SARS-CoV-2 convalescent individuals. Sequencing of the TCRbeta repertoire served to evaluate the specificity and breadth of SARS-CoV-2-reactive T cell receptors following Ad26.COV2.S vaccination.

The investigation overall reported the following: The study was not powered for comparison of responses between vaccine doses or regimens. The authors noted that the TCR breadth and depth analyses may have underestimated total T cell responses. Substantial breadth of spike-specific CD8+ and CD4+ T cell responses was reported after vaccination. Comparable non-spike TCR breadth was observed between vaccine and placebo recipients, consistent with only spike being contained in the vaccine. Ad26.COV2.S recipients had higher spike-specific TCR breadth than placebo recipients (P = 0.0014).

The sample's treatment or condition label, decoded: some 19 received Ad26.COV2.S at low or high dose, single or two shots; roughly five received placebo; per-sample allocation not given. Repertoires of vaccine and placebo recipients were sequenced from samples collected on day 63 after the first injection. Cohort 1b enrolled 25 to 30 adults aged 18-55 years at a single site in Boston, USA, between 29 July and 7 August 2020. Ad26.COV2.S was a replication-incompetent adenovirus type 26 vector expressing a prefusion-stabilized SARS-CoV-2 spike protein from the original Wuhan strain. TCRbeta CDR3 regions were sequenced with the immunoSEQ Assay. After extraction, genomic DNA underwent amplification by bias-controlled multiplex PCR, followed by high-throughput sequencing. On the authors' methods: To quantify the absolute abundance of each unique TCRbeta CDR3 region, sequences were collapsed and filtered. T cell fraction was estimated by normalizing TCRbeta template counts to usable DNA, with usable DNA measured through amplification of reference genes found in all nucleated cells. Repertoire TCRs were annotated as SARS-CoV-2-specific when V gene, CDR3 amino acid sequence and J gene were exactly matched to a known reactive TCR set. The reference SARS-CoV-2 TCR set was obtained from MIRA and was filtered for enrichment in COVID-19-positive ImmuneCODE repertoires, whereby public or cross-reactive TCRs were removed. Using the MIRA antigens, annotated TCRs were further analysed by specific ORF or by position within an ORF. Depth was the summed frequency of annotated unique rearrangements, while breadth was defined as annotated unique rearrangements over total unique productive rearrangements. Two-sided Wilcoxon rank-sum tests were used to compare TCR breadth between groups. The table comes from immuneACCESS by way of TCRdb, which keeps in-frame sequences with V and J called. Part of the clones is missing from these tables; in studies checked, under half for an unresolved V gene and the rest for unknown reasons. V and J calls and clone size follow that table, whereas D and trimming were derived from the DNA. The sample data list 360,000 or so clones, and 75% to 90% of these were observed just once. 1.9% of the sample belongs to the ten largest clones.

This specimen was peripheral blood, taken in a trial of Ad26.COV2.S vaccine versus placebo. This chain is built from TRBV28 and TRBJ2-1, with 13 middle bases fitting TRBD2. The clonotype was recovered from a person aged 18-60 years who received the Ad26.COV2.S COVID-19 vaccine or a placebo. CDR3 sequence: CASSLGGLAGHNEQFF. The nucleotides are TGTGCCAGCAGTTTAGGGGGACTAGCGGGACACAATGAGCAGTTCTTC.